The clone carrying this T cell receptor (beta chain) was recorded a few times. Its target is unknown. The data originate from a study of lymphopenia after photon versus proton radiotherapy. Study results and caveats: After the lymphocyte nadir, photon-treated repertoires showed oligoclonal expansion, especially of CD8+ Temra cells.

Germline V CDR1 and CDR2: SGHAT, FQNNGV. The V gene end was trimmed by 5 bases and the J gene end by 0 bases; junction bases not matched to a gene: 8. This CDR3 has 18 residues. Assay used: immunoSEQ multiplex PCR; TCRdb lists only in-frame clones, some missing. The table lists about 160,000 clones, about nine tenths of them singletons, with around 5% in the top ten. The sequenced sample was peripheral blood, obtained from a patient treated with photon-based radiotherapy. The source of this sequence is a man aged 50-60 years with gastric cancer. This chain joins TRBV11-2 and TRBJ1-5; 12 bases agree with TRBD1. CDR3 DNA sequence: TGTGCCAGCAGCCCCGGGACAGGGGGCTTCGGTAGCAATCAGCCCCAGCATTTT. This codes for CASSPGTGGFGSNQPQHF.